The text below deals with one TCR beta chain. This clone was counted between two and nine times. Its recognized antigen is unknown. Base qualities are not provided; no much larger clone lies one nucleotide away. This entry comes from a study of beta chain features in type 1 diabetes (dated by TCRdb to the late 2010s). With regard to the full study: Mean age, gender distribution, total cell number and subset yield did not differ between patients and healthy donors. A total of 107,917,701 sorted cells were examined across all samples, and the number of cells per subset was strongly correlated with RNA yield. Regulatory and stem cell-like memory subsets were obtained from only 8 patients and roughly 8 healthy donors, while naive and central memory subsets were obtained from all 30 or so donors. The study compared TCRB repertoires of sorted circulating CD4+ T cell subsets between recently diagnosed type 1 diabetes patients and matched healthy donors.

The High Capacity cDNA Reverse Transcription Kit was used to reverse transcribe all of the isolated RNA, meaning that expressed TCRB transcripts were what got sequenced. Naive, central memory and regulatory T cell samples underwent deep immunoSEQ sequencing, averaging about 3.57 million total reads per sample. After sorted cells were lysed in RLT buffer, RNA was extracted with DNase-treated RNeasy Micro or Mini kits, with the choice depending on cell number. To prevent cross-contamination, each cell subset was processed individually, whereas patient and healthy donor samples were processed jointly. TCRB sequences were amplified from cDNA with the immunoSEQ multiplex PCR, producing 87-bp fragments spanning the CDR3 region. Sequencing of the amplicons was performed on the Illumina HiSeq platform. Per the source publication's procedure: Synthetic template baselines were used to correct PCR bias computationally, reads within Hamming distance 2 were collapsed together, and singletons that could not be merged were discarded. Reads were aligned against IMGT so that V, D and J genes, CDR3 length and insertions or deletions at six rearrangement sites could be assigned. Within each subset, clonotype counts were normalized to sorted cell number, and only after that were true diversity and Gini coefficients computed with the tcR R package. The overlap coefficient, calculated on TCRB nucleotide sequences, was used to quantify repertoire sharing. In its TCRdb copy, this immuneACCESS table keeps in-frame sequences only and misses some clones. Where compared with another copy, unresolved V genes explain less than half of these, and the others have no known cause. V, J and clone size are those of that table, while D and trimming were read from the DNA. This sample comprises around 160,000 clones, under 60% of them detected only once. The ten largest clones take up roughly 0.42% of the sample.

Results the study describes overall, beyond this receptor: In all four CD4+ subsets, TCRB CDR3 length was moderately but significantly shorter in type 1 diabetes patients. Fewer insertions and more nucleotide deletions at VDJ recombination sites were observed in patients with type 1 diabetes, implying thymic rearrangement abnormalities. Naive, central memory and regulatory TCRB repertoires appeared more similar among patients than among healthy donors. Because cDNA rather than genomic DNA was sequenced, highly expressing activated cells could have been over-represented, although no difference in activation and CD3 levels was found between groups. Shorter templates might be favored by PCR, yet because patient and control samples were amplified and corrected together, any such skew would affect both groups equally. Because the HLA sub-analyses included only small numbers of individuals, any influence of HLA type on TCRB rearrangement was left unresolved.

Looking up the germline V gene yields CDR1 SQVTM and CDR2 ANQGSEA. The V and J ends are trimmed by 3 bases and 2 bases, leaving 17 bases between them. Inclusive of the bounding cysteine and phenylalanine, the CDR3 is 15 residues long. Only the CDR3 portion is preserved as DNA: 45 bases, with reading frame beginning at the first base. A single peripheral blood draw of around 120 mL on average was collected from each donor into heparinised tubes. A BD FACSAria II was used to sort naive, central memory, regulatory and stem cell-like memory CD4+ T cells with a panel that included CD45RO, CCR7, CD25, CD127, CD95 and CD27. Purity was above 98% for every sorted population. PBMCs were isolated immediately by Lymphoprep density gradient centrifugation and stained directly without culture. Samples were stained and sorted in pairs, with one healthy donor and one patient per experiment, so that batch effects were minimized.

The receptor chain draws on TRBV29-1 and TRBJ2-7, with the D gene too uncertain to name. The material sequenced was Tregs from blood. The meaning of the sample's cell subset or site label: regulatory CD4+ T cells. The sequence came from a man between 18 and 29 years old in good health. The bases read TGCAGCGTTGAGGTTTTCTCTGCCGAGCCCTACGAGCAGTACTTC. Its amino acids are CSVEVFSAEPYEQYF.